This record covers a single TCR beta chain. As yet, its antigen is unknown. The entry originates in a study of OX40 agonist ivuxolimab in advanced cancers. Study as a whole: Three patients, one with hepatocellular carcinoma and two with cutaneous melanoma, achieved partial responses. Study-wide points: Fewer expanded clones were found on average in CD4+ than in CD8+ T cells. At doses 0.1 to 3.0 mg/kg, CD4+ and CD8+ clones expanded.

Germline V gene data show CDR1 as LNHNV and CDR2 as YYDKDF (reference sequence). CDR3 size: 16 residues. V was pared by 4 bases and J by 5 bases, with 13 bases of the junction left unmatched. Autoimmune disease history or systemic immunosuppression disqualified patients. The method was immunoSEQ multiplex PCR; TCRdb's version includes in-frame clones alone and lacks a portion of them. The table has roughly 41,000 clones, under 90% seen once. The receptor was isolated from an adult with an advanced solid tumor such as melanoma, head and neck, liver or kidney cancer. Source: CD4+ or CD8+ T cells sorted from blood, taken in a trial of the OX40 agonist ivuxolimab. The rearrangement uses TRBV15 and TRBJ1-1; 7 bases are shared with TRBD1. The CDR3 DNA is TGTGCCACCAGCACAGACCGACAGGGAAGTTGGACTGAAGCTTTCTTT. The encoded protein is CATSTDRQGSWTEAFF.